Listed here are 31 T cell receptor beta chains from one sample, sequenced in a study of T cell responses to AZD1222 COVID-19 vaccine. Measured with immunoSEQ multiplex PCR; TCRdb has only the in-frame clones, and not every one. Among about 140,000 clones listed, 85% to 90% were seen once. The sequences come from peripheral blood, collected 28 days after the second AZD1222 dose. Receptor source: an adult who received the AZD1222 COVID-19 vaccine.

The CDR3 loop reads CASSAGLAGTGELFF. CDR3 coding DNA: TGTGCCAGCAGTGCGGGACTAGCGGGCACCGGGGAGCTGTTTTTT. V is TRBV2 and J is TRBJ2-2; 12 positions match TRBD2. From germline, CDR1 is SNHLY and CDR2 FYNNEI. The CDR3 consists of 15 residues. V was pared by 4 bases and J by 4 bases, with 1 base of the junction left unmatched.

The V gene is TRBV6-5, the J gene TRBJ2-1; D is perhaps TRBD1 (6 bases). The CDR3 spans 14 residues. Trimming removed 6 bases at V and 14 bases at J, with 23 bases between. Germline loops: CDR1 MNHEY, CDR2 SVGAGI. The CDR3 loop is CASRGLGTFHWEFF. DNA of the CDR3: TGTGCCAGCAGAGGACTTGGGACATTCCATTGGGAGTTCTTC.

The chain recombines TRBV28 with TRBJ1-2; no definite D call. This CDR3 comprises 13 residues. V lost 7 bases and J 0 bases, leaving 9 bases between the germline ends. The V gene's germline CDR1 is MDHEN and CDR2 SYDVKM. The CDR3 protein is CASTAQANYGYTF. The CDR3, as DNA: TGTGCCAGCACGGCCCAAGCTAACTATGGCTACACCTTC.

V gene TRBV27 combines with J gene TRBJ1-5; the D gene is possibly TRBD1 (5 bases). Germline CDR1 and CDR2: MNHEY and SMNVEV (reference sequence). V was shortened by 8 bases and J by 1 base, with 12 bases between the two germline ends. CDR3 length equals 14 residues. CDR3 nucleotide sequence: TGTGCCAGCTCTCAGGGAGACAGCAATCAGCCCCAGCATTTT. Translation gives CASSQGDSNQPQHF.

The V gene is TRBV28, the J gene TRBJ1-5, with D maybe TRBD1 (6 bases). Per the germline V gene, CDR1 is MDHEN and CDR2 is SYDVKM. Deletions cut 6 bases from V and 0 bases from J, with 9 bases between. This CDR3 is 14 amino acids long. The chain's CDR3 is CASRGQFSNQPQHF. CDR3 in DNA: TGTGCCAGCAGGGGACAATTTAGCAATCAGCCCCAGCATTTT.

The J gene is TRBJ2-1, the V gene TRBV5-1; D possibly uses TRBD1 or TRBD2 (7 bases each). The ends were cut back, 5 bases at V and 5 bases at J, with 26 bases in the middle. Germline V CDR1 and CDR2: SGHRS, YFSETQ. The CDR3 spans 18 residues. The CDR3 coding sequence is TGCGCCAGCAGAAACCGGGACAGATCATTAAGCGGGAACAATGAGCAGTTCTTC. This codes for CASRNRDRSLSGNNEQFF.

The J gene is TRBJ2-7, the V gene TRBV5-1; D call uncertain. Germline V gene sequence: CDR1 SGHRS, CDR2 YFSETQ. With 0 bases removed from V and 5 bases from J, the gap between germline ends came to 12 bases. The CDR3 has 14 residues. CDR3 sequence (DNA): TGCGCCAGCAGCTTGGGACCTTCCATTAACGAGCAGTACTTC. It yields the protein CASSLGPSINEQYF.

The chain carries TRBV11-2 and TRBJ1-2; D not resolved. The CDR3 has 12 amino acids. CDR1 SGHAT and CDR2 FQNNGV come from the germline V gene. Trimming shortened V by 7 bases and J by 7 bases, and 13 bases separated the two germline ends. In DNA form, the CDR3 reads TGTGCCAGCAAACGAACCAGCTCTGGCTACACCTTC. Translated, it gives CASKRTSSGYTF.

This chain links TRBV4-2 with TRBJ2-2, with unresolved D. CDR3 size: 17 residues. Trimming pared 1 base from V and 6 bases from J, leaving 18 bases between. The V gene's germline CDR1 is LGHNA and CDR2 YNFKEQ. In nucleotides, the CDR3 is TGTGCCAGCAGCCAAGTAGTTGGGCAGGCGACGGCCGGGGAGCTGTTTTTT. It specifies CASSQVVGQATAGELFF.

J is TRBJ1-4 and V is TRBV7-2; 10 bases are shared with TRBD1. Germline V gives CDR1 SGHTA, CDR2 FQGNSA. Trimming took 4 bases from V and 4 from J; bases not matched to a gene: 0. CDR3 length equals 14 residues. The CDR3 loop is CASSWDRGNEKLFF. In DNA, the CDR3 is TGTGCCAGCAGCTGGGACAGGGGTAATGAAAAACTGTTTTTT.

The chain carries TRBV18 and TRBJ2-3; TRBD2 agrees at 9 bases. The CDR3 spans 15 residues. Germline CDR1 and CDR2: KGHSH and LQKENI. Germline trimming cut 3 bases from V and 5 bases from J; bases unmatched to any gene: 6. CDR3 nucleotide sequence: TGTGCCAGCTCACCGCGGGAGGGCCTAGAAGATACGCAGTATTTT. Its protein product is CASSPREGLEDTQYF.

The chain employs TRBV9 and TRBJ1-4; tentatively, D is TRBD1 (5 bases). V lost 4 bases, J lost 5 bases, and 15 bases lay in between. The CDR3 has 15 amino acids. CDR1 and CDR2 from the germline V gene are SGDLS and YYNGEE. DNA for the CDR3: TGTGCCAGCAGCTTCCAGCCAGGGCCGAATGAAAAACTGTTTTTT. It encodes CASSFQPGPNEKLFF. Complete variable domain (other parts from reference TRBV9 and TRBJ1-4): DSGVTQTPKHLITATGQRVTLRCSPRSGDLSVYWYQQSLDQGLQFLIQYYNGEERAKGNILERFSAQQFPDLHSELNLSSLELGDSALYFCASSFQPGPNEKLFFGSGTQLSVL.

The chain recombines TRBV6-2 or TRBV6-3 with TRBJ2-7; D not certain. The V and J ends lost 4 bases and 3 bases respectively, with 4 bases between them. The CDR3 sequence is 11 residues long. Germline V gene data show CDR1 as MNHEY and CDR2 as SVGEGT. CDR3 protein: CASSSLYEQYF. CDR3 nucleotides: TGTGCCAGCAGTTCCCTCTACGAGCAGTACTTC.

The chain combines TRBV7-9 with TRBJ1-1; D might be TRBD1 (6 bases). Germline values: CDR1 SEHNR, CDR2 FQNEAQ (reference sequence). With 1 base removed from V and 1 base from J, the gap between germline ends came to 7 bases. This CDR3 has 14 amino acids. Written as DNA, the CDR3 is TGTGCCAGCAGCTTAGAGGGGGAGAACACTGAAGCTTTCTTT. Protein product: CASSLEGENTEAFF.

The rearrangement links TRBV10-1 to TRBJ2-7; D is unclear. Germline CDR1 reads WNHNN; CDR2 reads SYGVQD (reference sequence). The CDR3 consists of 15 residues. V was cut by 2 bases and J by 2 bases, with 13 bases left in between. In DNA, the CDR3 is TGCGCCAGCAGTGAGAATTCTGGACCGGCCTACGAGCAGTACTTC. Protein: CASSENSGPAYEQYF.

This chain links TRBV5-1 with TRBJ1-1, with D possibly matching TRBD1 (5 bases). The V end was cut by 2 bases, the J end by 3 bases, with 8 bases between. Germline V CDR1 and CDR2: SGHRS, YFSETQ. CDR3 size: 13 residues. The CDR3 DNA follows: TGCGCCAGCAGCTTCGGGGGAGACACTGAAGCTTTCTTT. It codes for CASSFGGDTEAFF.

The chain links TRBV11-2 to TRBJ1-2; D gene uncertain. V gave up 6 bases and J gave up 2 bases, with 16 bases separating them. There are 15 residues in the CDR3. CDR1 and CDR2 (germline): SGHAT, FQNNGV. DNA of the CDR3: TGTGCCAGCAGACACCCCGGGAGGGCGAACTATGGCTACACCTTC. Translated, it gives CASRHPGRANYGYTF. The full variable domain, its missing parts supplied by reference TRBV11-2 and TRBJ1-2, is EAGVAQSPRYKIIEKRQSVAFWCNPISGHATLYWYQQILGQGPKLLIQFQNNGVVDDSQLPKDRFSAERLKGVDSTLKIQPAKLEDSAVYLCASRHPGRANYGYTFGSGTRLTVV.

V gene TRBV5-8 combines with J gene TRBJ2-5, with 7 positions matching TRBD1. The J segment lost 5 bases and the V segment lost 3 bases, leaving 7 bases of the junction unmatched. The germline V gene encodes CDR1 SGHTS and CDR2 YDEGEE. This CDR3 is 14 amino acids long. The CDR3 DNA follows: TGTGCCAGCAGCTCCAGGACAGGCGAGGAGACCCAGTACTTC. Amino acids: CASSSRTGEETQYF.

The genes are TRBV4-2 and TRBJ2-1; 12 bases map to TRBD2. The trim removed 1 base at V and 1 base at J, leaving 8 bases unmatched. The CDR3 covers 19 residues. CDR1 is LGHNA and CDR2 is YNFKEQ in the germline V gene. The CDR3 DNA follows: TGTGCCAGCAGCCAAGCCTGGCTAGCGGGGGGGCCGTCCTACAATGAGCAGTTCTTC. Translated, it gives CASSQAWLAGGPSYNEQFF.

This clone has a single count. This chain joins TRBV28 and TRBJ1-1; D may be TRBD1 (6 bases). V was clipped by 5 bases and J by 3 bases, with 10 bases between them. Germline V CDR1 and CDR2: MDHEN, SYDVKM. The CDR3 is 13 amino acids. The CDR3 DNA reads TGTGCCAGCAGTCCGTACAGGGACACTGAAGCTTTCTTT. Translation gives CASSPYRDTEAFF.

The chain has TRBV12-3 or TRBV12-4 and TRBJ2-7; no clear D gene. Trimming pared 5 bases from V and 2 bases from J, leaving 4 bases between. This CDR3 comprises 11 residues. The CDR3 DNA follows: TGTGCCAGCAGTACCGCCTACGAGCAGTACTTC. It is translated as CASSTAYEQYF.

The V gene is TRBV3-1 (or the pseudogene TRBV3-2), the J gene TRBJ1-2, with D possibly matching TRBD1 (6 bases). Trimming cost V 0 bases and J 2 bases, with 19 bases left between them. Germline V gene data show CDR1 as LGHDT and CDR2 as YNNKEL (reference sequence). The CDR3 runs 18 residues. The CDR3 protein is CASSQEGALRNPNYGYTF. CDR3 in DNA: TGTGCCAGCAGCCAAGAGGGGGCGCTCAGGAACCCCAACTATGGCTACACCTTC.

This clone turned up a few times. This sequence joins TRBV27 and TRBJ1-5; no definite D call. The CDR3 runs 15 residues. With 7 bases removed from V and 4 bases from J, the gap between germline ends came to 17 bases. Germline CDR1 MNHEY, CDR2 SMNVEV (reference sequence). The CDR3 sequence is CASMWSFDGNQPQHF. CDR3 nucleotides: TGTGCCAGCATGTGGAGCTTTGACGGAAATCAGCCCCAGCATTTT.

This clone was recorded once. This chain uses TRBV5-6 with TRBJ1-2, with unresolved D. The V gene's germline CDR1 is SGHDT and CDR2 YYEEEE. V was shortened by 0 bases and J by 4 bases, with 10 bases between the two germline ends. The CDR3 covers 14 residues. The CDR3 sequence is CASSLGEMVYGYTF. CDR3 bases: TGTGCCAGCAGCTTGGGAGAGATGGTCTATGGCTACACCTTC.

This clone appeared a single time. This sequence joins TRBV10-1 and TRBJ2-1; TRBD2 might be the D (6 bases). Germline values: CDR1 WNHNN, CDR2 SYGVQD (reference sequence). The CDR3 spans 14 residues. V was shortened by 3 bases and J by 6 bases, with 12 bases between the two germline ends. CDR3 protein: CASSDPGTLNEQFF. In DNA, the CDR3 is TGCGCCAGCAGTGACCCCGGGACTCTCAATGAGCAGTTCTTC.

This chain uses TRBV20-1 with TRBJ1-1, with D possibly matching TRBD1 (5 bases). This CDR3 is 12 amino acids long. CDR1 and CDR2 from the germline V gene are DFQATT and SNEGSKA (reference sequence). V gave up 3 bases and J gave up 3 bases, with 8 bases separating them. The CDR3 bases are TGCAGTGCTAGTTTGGGGGACACTGAAGCTTTCTTT. This encodes CSASLGDTEAFF.

CDR3 bases: TGTGCCAGCAGTGAAGGGGAAACCTATGGCTACACCTTC. It translates to CASSEGETYGYTF. The J gene is TRBJ1-2, the V gene TRBV2; no reliable D call. The CDR3 has 13 residues. The ends were cut back, 1 base at V and 4 bases at J, with 7 bases in the middle. CDR1 and CDR2 from the germline V gene are SNHLY and FYNNEI.

This clone was seen once. The chain links TRBV3-1 (or the pseudogene TRBV3-2) to TRBJ1-3; D ambiguous. V was cut by 0 bases and J by 0 bases, with 9 bases left in between. Looked up from germline, CDR1 is LGHDT and CDR2 is YNNKEL (reference sequence). This CDR3 comprises 16 residues. CDR3 in DNA: TGTGCCAGCAGCCAAGATATAAAGCTCTCTGGAAACACCATATATTTT. This encodes CASSQDIKLSGNTIYF.

The chain has TRBV9 and TRBJ2-6; D remains ambiguous. Trimming removed 0 bases from V and 0 bases from J, with 10 bases in between. The CDR3 consists of 17 residues. The V gene's germline CDR1 is SGDLS and CDR2 YYNGEE. The CDR3 sequence is CASSVESRSSGANVLTF. The DNA of the CDR3 is TGTGCCAGCAGCGTAGAATCTAGGTCCTCTGGGGCCAACGTCCTGACTTTC.

V gene TRBV30 combines with J gene TRBJ2-1; D is ambiguous. CDR1 and CDR2 from the germline V gene are GTSNPN and SVGIG (reference sequence). V lost 0 bases, J lost 3 bases, and 6 bases lay in between. This CDR3 is built from 13 residues. CDR3 sequence: CAWSVLNYNEQFF. CDR3 sequence (DNA): TGTGCCTGGAGTGTACTCAACTACAATGAGCAGTTCTTC.

This clone has only one observation. The V call is TRBV7-8, the J call TRBJ2-1; D perhaps matches TRBD2 (7 bases). The CDR3 length is 17 residues. Germline-derived CDR1 and CDR2 are SGHVS and FQNEAQ. Deletions cut 1 base from V and 1 base from J, with 14 bases between. CDR3 nucleotide sequence: TGTGCCAGCAGCTTAGGTGGAGGGGGGGGTTCCTACAATGAGCAGTTCTTC. Protein product: CASSLGGGGGSYNEQFF.